This TCR beta chain was recovered during a study of tumor and adjacent non-tumor tissue in lung cancer. On this clonotype itself: At one of its ends the junction is not consistent with the germline gene, which may arise from a read error.

The CDR3 sequence is 14 residues long. Germline-derived CDR1 and CDR2 are SEHNR and FQNEAQ (reference sequence). No cell sorting was done before RNA was extracted from the tissue. The library came from three nested PCR rounds adapted from ARM-PCR protocols. Using its own MiXCR run on the multiplex PCR reads, TCRdb lists one record per CDR3 protein. The table records about 79,000 distinct CDR3 sequences, roughly 72% of them present only once. The receptor's source is a woman in her thirties or forties with non-small cell lung cancer. This sequence joins TRBV7-9 and TRBJ1-1; D ambiguous. What was sequenced was lung tumor tissue. Here the CDR3 DNA reads TGTGCCAGCAGGGTCTCGGCGGGTAACACTGAAGCTCTCTTT. Protein product: CASRVSAGNTEALF.